The clone carrying this TCR beta chain was seen a few times. Its antigen is currently unknown. The germline V gene encodes CDR1 SEHNR and CDR2 FQNEAQ (reference sequence). The CDR3 extends over 14 amino acids. The V and J ends lost 2 bases and 4 bases respectively, with 8 bases between them. MiXCR was run by TCRdb on the reads, yielding one entry per CDR3 protein. Of fewer than 200,000 distinct CDR3 sequences in the sample, roughly 20% were seen once. This sample is drawn from a study of T cell repertoires in cytomegalovirus infection. Across the study: Both CMV infection and a matching HLA type were indicated by public TCR beta signatures.

General study points: Cumulative public TCR beta family frequency identified carriers of CMV plus the relevant HLA.

The V and J genes are TRBV7-9 and TRBJ2-2, with D unclear. This sample comprised CD8+ T cells from cultured PBMCs, obtained from culture after CMV antigen stimulation. The receptor comes from a human donor in good health (CMV status not recorded). Some clones in this sample may be carry-over from other donors' samples. The CDR3 is CASSLSESTGELFF. The CDR3 nucleotides read TGTGCCAGCAGCTTAAGTGAGAGCACCGGGGAGCTGTTTTTT.